This T cell receptor beta chain was identified in a study of T cells in Graves' hyperthyroidism and ophthalmopathy. Ten or more counts support this clonotype. One end of the junction fails to match germline, which may point to a read error. The study enrolled patients aged 18 to 65 with newly diagnosed hyperthyroidism of under 2 months' duration. RNA transcripts were the template for amplifying TCR beta CDR3 regions. TCR CDR3 regions were first amplified by RT-PCR with HTBI primers. TCRdb re-analysed the multiplex PCR reads in MiXCR, keeping a single row per CDR3 protein. This repertoire shows some 770,000 distinct CDR3 sequences, about a sixth found once; its top ten account for about 8.4%. The germline gives CDR1 LNHDA, CDR2 SQIVND (reference sequence). This CDR3 spans 15 amino acids.

The chain combines TRBV19 with TRBJ2-7, with D unclear. This TCR derives from a man aged 18 to 30 with Graves' hyperthyroidism. Sequenced: blood. The CDR3 nucleotides are TGTGCCAGCAGTACCCGGCGTCTAAACCGCGACGAGCAGTACTTC. Its translation is CASSTRRLNRDEQYF.